The text below deals with one T cell receptor (beta chain). The data are from a study of blood T cells in healthy people across ages. The authors ran a second PCR of 7 to 11 cycles using a sample-barcoded 5' primer and a J-beta primer mix. TCRdb called the 5' RACE reads again in MiXCR, with one record for every CDR3 protein. The profile shows 650,000 to 1,000,000 distinct CDR3 sequences, around 36% of them singletons. The V end was cut by 6 bases, the J end by 5 bases, with 14 bases between. The CDR3 totals 15 residues. The authors drew ten milliliters of peripheral blood from each donor. The specimen sequenced was blood. The rearrangement joins TRBV12-3 or TRBV12-4 to TRBJ1-6; D perhaps matches TRBD1 (5 bases). The sequence derives from a man in his late teens or twenties in good health. CDR3 nucleotides: TGTGCCAGCAGGTGGGGGAGAGGGGATAATTCACCCCTCCACTTT. Protein sequence: CASRWGRGDNSPLHF.